This TCR beta chain was profiled in a study of blood T cell repertoires in COVID-19. Study-level background: T cells, B-cell-depleted T cells, or PBMCs supplied cDNA or gDNA.

This study enrolled people aged about 18 to 100 from under 25 US geographic areas. Cohort allocation depended upon clinical history that participants reported. This clone was counted a single time. V lost 0 bases and J lost 12; bases outside the gene matches: 16. The CDR3 has 16 amino acids. The germline gives CDR1 SGHRS, CDR2 YFSETQ. Original methodology: Amplification with reference gene primers provided the estimates of nucleated cell counts. Some clones are missing from TCRdb's copy, which holds only in-frame ones; the method was immunoSEQ multiplex PCR. The DNA gave D and trimming, while V, J and clone size come from that table. The sample records a few hundred thousand clones, 70% to 90% being singletons.

The chain couples TRBV5-1 to TRBJ2-7, with 9 bases that match TRBD2. Sequencing was carried out using PBMCs or T cells enriched from blood (not recorded which). The receptor was isolated from a woman in her 40s with acute COVID-19. The CDR3 sequence is CASSLDGAGGPFLPYF. The CDR3 DNA sequence: TGCGCCAGCAGCTTGGATGGGGCGGGAGGGCCCTTTTTACCGTACTTC.